A single sample gave rise to the 19 T cell receptor beta chains below, sequenced in a study of T cell responses to AZD1222 COVID-19 vaccine. Method: immunoSEQ multiplex PCR; TCRdb's copy keeps in-frame clones and lacks some. The sample lists about 180,000 clones, around 94% occurring once. This material consisted of peripheral blood, taken 28 days after the second AZD1222 dose. These TCRs come from an adult who received the AZD1222 COVID-19 vaccine.

This chain connects TRBV7-2 to TRBJ1-6; no clear D. The V gene's germline CDR1 is SGHTA and CDR2 FQGNSA. V was shortened by 3 bases and J by 10 bases, with 7 bases between the two germline ends. CDR3 length: 12 residues. CDR3 in amino acids: CASSLSGSPLHF. The CDR3 coding sequence is TGTGCCAGCAGCTTGAGTGGATCACCCCTCCACTTT.

V usage is TRBV4-3 and J usage is TRBJ1-1; possible D gene TRBD1, 5 bases. The V gene lost 0 bases and the J gene lost 3 bases, with 14 bases spanning the gap. Germline CDR1 and CDR2: LGHNA and YSLEER. The CDR3 has 16 residues. DNA for the CDR3: TGCGCCAGCAGCCAAGATGAGTGGCGGGGGGACACTGAAGCTTTCTTT. Protein sequence: CASSQDEWRGDTEAFF.

In this sample, this clone turned up once. This rearrangement joins TRBV6-5 to TRBJ2-2; D may be TRBD1 (5 bases). The V end was cut by 8 bases, the J end by 1 base, with 8 bases between. This CDR3 is 13 amino acids long. The germline gives CDR1 MNHEY, CDR2 SVGAGI. The CDR3 coding sequence is TGTGCCAGCCAGGGCCGGAACACCGGGGAGCTGTTTTTT. Amino acids: CASQGRNTGELFF.

This clone was counted a few times. This sequence joins TRBV4-1 and TRBJ1-1; no clear D. Germline-derived CDR1 and CDR2 are MGHRA and YSYEKL. Trimming removed 6 bases from V and 0 bases from J, with 8 bases in between. CDR3 length: 13 amino acids. CDR3 residues: CASSYAVNTEAFF. The CDR3 bases are TGCGCCAGCAGTTACGCCGTGAACACTGAAGCTTTCTTT.

The V call is TRBV5-6, the J call TRBJ1-4, with D unclear. The germline V gene has CDR1 SGHDT and CDR2 YYEEEE. The CDR3 covers 12 residues. V was trimmed by 2 bases and J by 5 bases, leaving 4 bases between them. The CDR3 spells CASSFRNEKLFF. The DNA for the CDR3 is TGTGCCAGCAGCTTCAGGAATGAAAAACTGTTTTTT.

This clone was detected once. The genes are TRBV28 and TRBJ1-1, with D possibly TRBD1 on 6 matching bases. This CDR3 comprises 14 residues. The V end was cut by 8 bases, the J end by 4 bases, with 17 bases between. Germline CDR1 is MDHEN and CDR2 is SYDVKM. The CDR3 sequence: CASPPGEGGTEAFF. In nucleotides, the CDR3 is TGTGCCAGCCCGCCGGGGGAAGGGGGCACTGAAGCTTTCTTT. Combining the CDR3 with reference TRBV28 and TRBJ1-1 gives the whole variable domain DVKVTQSSRYLVKRTGEKVFLECVQDMDHENMFWYRQDPGLGLRLIYFSYDVKMKEKGDIPEGYSVSREKKERFSLILESASTNQTSMYLCASPPGEGGTEAFFGQGTRLTVV.

V usage is TRBV6-1 and J usage is TRBJ1-1; D gene unclear. The CDR3 consists of 13 residues. The V gene's germline CDR1 is MNHNS and CDR2 SASEGT. V gave up 1 base and J gave up 1 base, with 4 bases separating them. Here the CDR3 reads CASSEGRNTEAFF. Written as DNA, the CDR3 is TGTGCCAGCAGTGAAGGGAGGAACACTGAAGCTTTCTTT.

This CDR3 is CASSQGGTSGASYEQYF. CDR3 nucleotides: TGTGCCAGCAGCCAAGGGGGAACTAGCGGGGCCTCCTACGAGCAGTACTTC. V and J are TRBV4-2 and TRBJ2-7; 10 positions match TRBD2. The trim removed 1 base at V and 0 bases at J, leaving 6 bases unmatched. CDR3 length: 17 amino acids. From germline, CDR1 is LGHNA and CDR2 YNFKEQ.

The gene calls are TRBV7-9 and TRBJ2-7; 10 bases map to TRBD2. After removal of 4 bases from V and 6 bases from J, the junction contained 9 bases not matched to a gene. Germline V gene data show CDR1 as SEHNR and CDR2 as FQNEAQ (reference sequence). The CDR3 is 15 amino acids. The CDR3 region has the DNA TGTGCCAGCAGCTACCATAGCGGGAGGACTTCCGAGCAGTACTTC. Translated: CASSYHSGRTSEQYF.

This chain uses TRBV9 with TRBJ2-1, with no clear D. The CDR3 has 11 amino acids. The V gene's germline CDR1 is SGDLS and CDR2 YYNGEE. The V end was cut by 0 bases, the J end by 8 bases, with 3 bases between. CDR3 in DNA: TGTGCCAGCAGCGTAGTGGATGAGCAGTTCTTC. Translating gives CASSVVDEQFF.

This chain connects TRBV7-8 to TRBJ2-1; D gene uncertain. Trimming removed 5 bases at V and 0 bases at J, with 14 bases between. The CDR3 spans 16 residues. CDR1 and CDR2 (germline): SGHVS, FQNEAQ. CDR3 in DNA: TGTGCCAGCAGCCCCCGGCGCGTGGCCTCCTACAATGAGCAGTTCTTC. Its translation is CASSPRRVASYNEQFF.

The V gene is TRBV28, the J gene TRBJ1-5; unclear D gene. CDR3 size: 11 residues. CDR1 and CDR2 (germline): MDHEN, SYDVKM. V was shortened by 5 bases and J by 6 bases, with 5 bases between the two germline ends. The CDR3 nucleotides are TGTGCCAGCAGTGAGAGTCAGCCCCAGCATTTT. Protein: CASSESQPQHF.

The V gene is TRBV4-2, the J gene TRBJ2-1, with 8 bases identical to TRBD2. The CDR3 runs 17 residues. Germline CDR1 reads LGHNA; CDR2 reads YNFKEQ. Trimming took 4 bases from V and 3 from J; bases not matched to a gene: 11. The CDR3 loop reads CASSPRGLAGFYNEQFF. The CDR3 DNA is TGTGCCAGCAGCCCCCGCGGGCTAGCGGGCTTCTACAATGAGCAGTTCTTC.

The rearrangement uses TRBV11-2 and TRBJ2-7; unclear D gene. The V end lost 2 bases, the J end lost 5 bases, and 13 bases lay between the germline ends. The CDR3 extends over 14 amino acids. The V gene's germline CDR1 is SGHAT and CDR2 FQNNGV. This CDR3 reads CASSLNWVVDEQYF. For the CDR3, the DNA is TGTGCCAGCAGCTTAAATTGGGTGGTAGACGAGCAGTACTTC.

The CDR3 nucleotides are TGCAGCGTTGATGTTCAGGGGCAAGAGACCCAGTACTTC. Amino acids: CSVDVQGQETQYF. The chain uses TRBV29-1 and TRBJ2-5; D perhaps matches TRBD1 (6 bases). The V end lost 3 bases, the J end lost 2 bases, and 10 bases lay between the germline ends. CDR1 and CDR2 from the germline V gene are SQVTM and ANQGSEA. This CDR3 has 13 residues.

The genes are TRBV5-6 and TRBJ2-7; a weak D match, TRBD1 (6 bases). Trimming removed 0 bases at V and 7 bases at J, with 11 bases between. The CDR3 length is 13 residues. Per germline, CDR1 SGHDT and CDR2 YYEEEE. CDR3 protein: CASSLEGRGEQYF. DNA for the CDR3: TGTGCCAGCAGCTTGGAGGGCAGGGGTGAGCAGTACTTC. Supplemented by reference TRBV5-6 and TRBJ2-7, the full variable domain reads DAGVTQSPTHLIKTRGQQVTLRCSPKSGHDTVSWYQQALGQGPQFIFQYYEEEERQRGNFPDRFSGHQFPNYSSELNVNALLLGDSALYLCASSLEGRGEQYFGPGTRLTVT.

The rearrangement links TRBV7-9 to TRBJ1-6; 8 nucleotides match TRBD1. Trimming removed 5 bases from V and 3 bases from J; junction bases left unmatched: 9. Germline CDR1 reads SEHNR; CDR2 reads FQNEAQ (reference sequence). There are 17 residues in the CDR3. This chain's CDR3 is CASSRGGQGIYNSPLHF. CDR3 nucleotides: TGTGCCAGCAGCAGGGGCGGACAGGGTATCTATAATTCACCCCTCCACTTT.

The gene calls are TRBV12-3 or TRBV12-4 and TRBJ1-3; no firm D call. This CDR3 has 13 residues. With 0 bases removed from V and 2 bases from J, the gap between germline ends came to 2 bases. For the CDR3, the DNA is TGTGCCAGCAGTTTAGCTGCTGGAAACACCATATATTTT. Encoded protein: CASSLAAGNTIYF.

The chain has TRBV30 and TRBJ2-1, with TRBD2 matching over 12 bases. CDR1 GTSNPN and CDR2 SVGIG come from the germline V gene (reference sequence). The V gene end was trimmed by 1 base and the J gene end by 6 bases; junction bases not matched to a gene: 7. The CDR3 sequence is 16 residues long. CDR3 region: CAWSAGLAGVVNEQFF. For the CDR3, the DNA is TGTGCCTGGAGTGCGGGACTAGCGGGTGTCGTCAATGAGCAGTTCTTC.